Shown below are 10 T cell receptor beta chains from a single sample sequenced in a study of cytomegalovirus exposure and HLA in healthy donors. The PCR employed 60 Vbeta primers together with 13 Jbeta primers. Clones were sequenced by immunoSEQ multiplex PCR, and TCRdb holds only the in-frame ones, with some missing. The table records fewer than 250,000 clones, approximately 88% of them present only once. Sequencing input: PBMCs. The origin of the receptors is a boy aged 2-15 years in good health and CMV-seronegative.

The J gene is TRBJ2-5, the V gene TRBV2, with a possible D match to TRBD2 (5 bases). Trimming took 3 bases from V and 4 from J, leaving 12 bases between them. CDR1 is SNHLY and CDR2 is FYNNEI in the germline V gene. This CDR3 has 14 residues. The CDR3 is CASSEERNRETQYF. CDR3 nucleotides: TGTGCCAGCAGTGAGGAGCGGAACCGAGAGACCCAGTACTTC.

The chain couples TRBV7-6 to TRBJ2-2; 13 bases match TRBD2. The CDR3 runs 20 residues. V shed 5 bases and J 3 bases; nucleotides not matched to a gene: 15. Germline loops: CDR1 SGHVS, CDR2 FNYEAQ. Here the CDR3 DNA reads TGTGCCAGCAGCACCCGACTAGCGGGAGGCTCCCCAGGGGACACCGGGGAGCTGTTTTTT. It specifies CASSTRLAGGSPGDTGELFF. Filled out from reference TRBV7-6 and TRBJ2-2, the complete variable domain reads GAGVSQSPRYKVTKRGQDVALRCDPISGHVSLYWYRQALGQGPEFLTYFNYEAQQDKSGLPNDRFSAERPEGSISTLTIQRTEQRDSAMYRCASSTRLAGGSPGDTGELFFGEGSRLTVL.

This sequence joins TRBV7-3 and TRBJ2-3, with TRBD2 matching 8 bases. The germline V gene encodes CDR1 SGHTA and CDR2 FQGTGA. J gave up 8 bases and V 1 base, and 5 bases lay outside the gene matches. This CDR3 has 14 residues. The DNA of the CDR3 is TGTGCCAGCAGCTTAAACGGGGGGGCAGGTACGCAGTATTTT. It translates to CASSLNGGAGTQYF.

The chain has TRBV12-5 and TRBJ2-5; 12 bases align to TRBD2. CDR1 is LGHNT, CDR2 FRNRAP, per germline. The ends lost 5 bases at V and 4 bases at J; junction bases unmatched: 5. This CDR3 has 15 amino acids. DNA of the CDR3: TGTGCTAGTGGTCTGCGACTAGCGGGGGTAGAGACCCAGTACTTC. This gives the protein CASGLRLAGVETQYF.

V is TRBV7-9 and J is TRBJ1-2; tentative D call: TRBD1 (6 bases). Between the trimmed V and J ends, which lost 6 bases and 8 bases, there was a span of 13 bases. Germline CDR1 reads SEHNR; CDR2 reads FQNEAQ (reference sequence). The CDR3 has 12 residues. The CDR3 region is CASSPQGGGYTF. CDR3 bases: TGTGCCAGCAGTCCACAGGGTGGAGGCTACACCTTC.

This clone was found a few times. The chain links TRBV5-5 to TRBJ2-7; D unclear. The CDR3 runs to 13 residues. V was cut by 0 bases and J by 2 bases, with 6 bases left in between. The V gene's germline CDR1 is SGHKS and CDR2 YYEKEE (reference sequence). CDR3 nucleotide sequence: TGTGCCAGCAGCTTGGACATAACCTACGAGCAGTACTTC. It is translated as CASSLDITYEQYF.

The CDR3 region is CASSLGGGRETQYF. The CDR3 DNA sequence: TGTGCCAGCAGTTTGGGGGGGGGTCGAGAGACCCAGTACTTC. The chain couples TRBV28 to TRBJ2-5; 7 bases match TRBD2. The ends lost 3 bases at V and 4 bases at J; junction bases unmatched: 5. Per germline, CDR1 MDHEN and CDR2 SYDVKM. CDR3 size: 14 residues. The variable domain in full, completed from reference TRBV28 and TRBJ2-5, reads DVKVTQSSRYLVKRTGEKVFLECVQDMDHENMFWYRQDPGLGLRLIYFSYDVKMKEKGDIPEGYSVSREKKERFSLILESASTNQTSMYLCASSLGGGRETQYFGPGTRLLVL.

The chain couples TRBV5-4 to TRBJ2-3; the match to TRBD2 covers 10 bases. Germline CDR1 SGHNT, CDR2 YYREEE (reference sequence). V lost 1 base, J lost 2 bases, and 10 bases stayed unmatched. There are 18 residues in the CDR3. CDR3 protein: CASSLPSGGPSHTDTQYF. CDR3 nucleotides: TGTGCCAGCAGCTTGCCTAGCGGGGGCCCCAGCCACACAGATACGCAGTATTTT.

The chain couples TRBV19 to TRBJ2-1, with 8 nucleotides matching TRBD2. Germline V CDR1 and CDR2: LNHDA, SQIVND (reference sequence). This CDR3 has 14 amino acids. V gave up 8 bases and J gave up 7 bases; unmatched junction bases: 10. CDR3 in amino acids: CASGLSGGINEQFF. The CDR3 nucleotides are TGTGCCAGTGGCCTATCGGGAGGGATTAATGAGCAGTTCTTC.

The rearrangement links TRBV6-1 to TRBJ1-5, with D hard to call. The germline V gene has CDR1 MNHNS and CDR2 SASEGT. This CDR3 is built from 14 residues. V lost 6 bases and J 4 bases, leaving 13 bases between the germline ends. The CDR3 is CASRIGFGNQPQHF. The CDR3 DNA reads TGTGCCAGCAGAATTGGGTTCGGGAATCAGCCCCAGCATTTT.